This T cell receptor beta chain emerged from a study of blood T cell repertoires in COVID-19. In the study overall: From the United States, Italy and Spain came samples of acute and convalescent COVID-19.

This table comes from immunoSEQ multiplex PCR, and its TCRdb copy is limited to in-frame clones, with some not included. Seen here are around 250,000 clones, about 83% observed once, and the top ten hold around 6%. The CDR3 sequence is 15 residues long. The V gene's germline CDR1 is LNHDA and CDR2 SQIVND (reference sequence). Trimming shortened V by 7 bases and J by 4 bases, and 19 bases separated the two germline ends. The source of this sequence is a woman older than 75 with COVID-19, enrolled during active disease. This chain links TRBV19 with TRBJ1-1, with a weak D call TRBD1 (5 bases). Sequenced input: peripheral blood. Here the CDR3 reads CASKVGGEVLTEAFF. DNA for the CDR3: TGTGCCAGTAAGGTTGGGGGGGAGGTTCTCACTGAAGCTTTCTTT.